This T cell receptor beta chain came from a study of OX40 agonist ivuxolimab in advanced cancers. On the study more broadly: Patients were approximately 80% male with ages roughly 20 to 85, mean 60.

Regarding the study as a whole: CD4+ and CD8+ blood T cells expanded clonally by week 6 at 0.1 to 3.0 mg/kg.

At baseline, cycle 4 day 1, and cycle 7 day 1, blood was sampled. Turning to this clone: Its specificity is unknown.

V lost 5 bases and J 0 bases, leaving 12 bases between the germline ends. This CDR3 is built from 15 residues. Germline CDR1 LGHNA, CDR2 YNFKEQ. Assay: immunoSEQ multiplex PCR; the TCRdb copy retains only in-frame clones and omits some. The data show roughly 62,000 clones, 65% to 90% seen once. Sequenced material: CD4+ or CD8+ T cells sorted from blood, taken in a trial of the OX40 agonist ivuxolimab. The chain is built from TRBV4-2 and TRBJ2-3; D remains ambiguous. This TCR derives from an adult with an advanced solid tumor such as melanoma, head and neck, liver or kidney cancer. The CDR3 loop is CASSSMGASTDTQYF. In nucleotides, the CDR3 is TGTGCCAGCAGCTCCATGGGCGCCAGCACAGATACGCAGTATTTT.